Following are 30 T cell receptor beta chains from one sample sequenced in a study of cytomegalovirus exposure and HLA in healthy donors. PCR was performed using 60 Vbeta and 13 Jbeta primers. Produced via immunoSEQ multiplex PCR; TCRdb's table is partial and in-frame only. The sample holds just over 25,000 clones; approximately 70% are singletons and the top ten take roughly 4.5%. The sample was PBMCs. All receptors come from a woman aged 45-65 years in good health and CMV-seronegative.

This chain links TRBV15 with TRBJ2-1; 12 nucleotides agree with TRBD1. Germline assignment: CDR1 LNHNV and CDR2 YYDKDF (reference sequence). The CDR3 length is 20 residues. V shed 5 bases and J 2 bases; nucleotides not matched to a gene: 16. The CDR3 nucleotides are TGTGCCACCAGCCCGGACGGGGACAGGGGGCTTTACCCCACCTACAATGAGCAGTTCTTC. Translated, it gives CATSPDGDRGLYPTYNEQFF.

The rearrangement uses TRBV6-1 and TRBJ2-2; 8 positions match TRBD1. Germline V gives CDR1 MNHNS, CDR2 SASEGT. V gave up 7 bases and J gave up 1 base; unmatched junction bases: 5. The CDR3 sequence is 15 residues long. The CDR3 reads CASKSGTGNTGELFF. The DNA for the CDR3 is TGTGCCAGCAAATCCGGGACAGGGAACACCGGGGAGCTGTTTTTT.

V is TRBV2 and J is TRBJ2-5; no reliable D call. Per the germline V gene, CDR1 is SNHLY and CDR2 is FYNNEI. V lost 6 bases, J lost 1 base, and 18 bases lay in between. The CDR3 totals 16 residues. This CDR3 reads CASSHLPGRSQETQYF. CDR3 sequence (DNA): TGTGCCAGCAGCCACCTACCTGGAAGGAGCCAAGAGACCCAGTACTTC.

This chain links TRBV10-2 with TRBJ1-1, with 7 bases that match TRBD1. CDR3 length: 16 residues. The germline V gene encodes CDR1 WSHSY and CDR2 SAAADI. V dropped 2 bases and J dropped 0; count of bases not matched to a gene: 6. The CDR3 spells CASSEPVGQLNTEAFF. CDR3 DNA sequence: TGCGCCAGCAGTGAGCCTGTGGGACAGCTGAACACTGAAGCTTTCTTT.

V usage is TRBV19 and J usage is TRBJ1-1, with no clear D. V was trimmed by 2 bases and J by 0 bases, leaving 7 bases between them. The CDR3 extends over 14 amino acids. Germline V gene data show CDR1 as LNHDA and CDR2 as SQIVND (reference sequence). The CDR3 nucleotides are TGTGCCAGTAGTATACGGGGAATGAACACTGAAGCTTTCTTT. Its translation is CASSIRGMNTEAFF.

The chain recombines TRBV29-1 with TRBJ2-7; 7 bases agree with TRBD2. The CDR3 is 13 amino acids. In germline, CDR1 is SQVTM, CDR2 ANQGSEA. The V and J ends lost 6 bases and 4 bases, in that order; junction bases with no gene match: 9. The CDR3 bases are TGCAGCGTCGGAGGACTAGGGGCATACGAGCAGTACTTC. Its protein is CSVGGLGAYEQYF.

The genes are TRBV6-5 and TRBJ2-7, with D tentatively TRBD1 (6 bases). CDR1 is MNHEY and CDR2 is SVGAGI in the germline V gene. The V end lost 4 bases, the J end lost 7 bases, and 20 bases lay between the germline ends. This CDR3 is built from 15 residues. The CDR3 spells CASSSRATGTGEQYF. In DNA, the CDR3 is TGTGCCAGCAGTTCCCGGGCCACAGGGACGGGGGAGCAGTACTTC.

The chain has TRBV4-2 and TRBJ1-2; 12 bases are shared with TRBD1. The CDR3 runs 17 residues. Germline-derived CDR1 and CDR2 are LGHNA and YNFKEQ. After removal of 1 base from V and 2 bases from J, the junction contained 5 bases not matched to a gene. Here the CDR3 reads CASSQGGTGGRNYGYTF. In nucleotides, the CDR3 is TGTGCCAGCAGCCAAGGGGGGACAGGGGGCCGCAACTATGGCTACACCTTC.

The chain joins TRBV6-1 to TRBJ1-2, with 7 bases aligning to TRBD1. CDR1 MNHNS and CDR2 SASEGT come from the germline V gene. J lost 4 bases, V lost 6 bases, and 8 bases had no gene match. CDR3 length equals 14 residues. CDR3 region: CASRKDRLVYGYTF. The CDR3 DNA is TGTGCCAGCAGAAAGGACAGGCTGGTCTATGGCTACACCTTC.

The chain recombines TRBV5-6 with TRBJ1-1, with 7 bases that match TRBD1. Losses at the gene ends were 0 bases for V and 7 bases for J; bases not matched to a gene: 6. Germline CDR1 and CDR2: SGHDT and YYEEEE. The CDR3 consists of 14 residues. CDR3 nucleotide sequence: TGTGCCAGCAGCTTGGCCTCTCGGGACAGTGAAGCTTTCTTT. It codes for CASSLASRDSEAFF.

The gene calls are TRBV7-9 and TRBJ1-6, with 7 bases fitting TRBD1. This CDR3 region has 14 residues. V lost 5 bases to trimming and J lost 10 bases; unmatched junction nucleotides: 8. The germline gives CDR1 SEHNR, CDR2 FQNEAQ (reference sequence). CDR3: CASSQDRLESPLHF. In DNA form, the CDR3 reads TGTGCCAGCAGCCAGGACAGGCTGGAATCACCCCTCCACTTT.

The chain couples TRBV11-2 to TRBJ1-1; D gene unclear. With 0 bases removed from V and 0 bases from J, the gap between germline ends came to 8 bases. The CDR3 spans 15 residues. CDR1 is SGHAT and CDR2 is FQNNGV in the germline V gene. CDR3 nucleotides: TGTGCCAGCAGCTTAGAAGCGTGGGTGAACACTGAAGCTTTCTTT. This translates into CASSLEAWVNTEAFF.

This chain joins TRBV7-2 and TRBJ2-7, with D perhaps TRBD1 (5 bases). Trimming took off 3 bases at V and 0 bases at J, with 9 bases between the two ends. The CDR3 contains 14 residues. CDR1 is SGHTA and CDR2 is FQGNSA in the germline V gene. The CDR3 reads CASSLGRSSYEQYF. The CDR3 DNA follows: TGTGCCAGCAGCTTGGGGCGAAGCTCCTACGAGCAGTACTTC.

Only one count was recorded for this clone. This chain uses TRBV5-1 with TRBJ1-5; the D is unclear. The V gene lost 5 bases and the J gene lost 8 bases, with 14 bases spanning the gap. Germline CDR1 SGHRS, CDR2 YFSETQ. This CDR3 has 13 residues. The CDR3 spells CASRVADSEPQHF. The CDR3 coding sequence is TGCGCCAGCAGGGTGGCTGACTCTGAGCCCCAGCATTTT.

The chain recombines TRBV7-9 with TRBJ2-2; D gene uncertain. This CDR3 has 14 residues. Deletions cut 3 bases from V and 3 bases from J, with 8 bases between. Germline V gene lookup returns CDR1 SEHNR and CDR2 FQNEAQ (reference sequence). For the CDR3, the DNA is TGTGCCAGCAGCTTCGCGGCGGACACCGGGGAGCTGTTTTTT. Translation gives CASSFAADTGELFF.

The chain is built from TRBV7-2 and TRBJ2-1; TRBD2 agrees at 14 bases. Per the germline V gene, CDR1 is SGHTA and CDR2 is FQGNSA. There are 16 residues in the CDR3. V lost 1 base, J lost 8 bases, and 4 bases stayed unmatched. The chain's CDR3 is CASSLGGLAGVDEQFF. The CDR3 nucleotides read TGTGCCAGCAGCTTAGGGGGACTAGCGGGAGTTGATGAGCAGTTCTTC.

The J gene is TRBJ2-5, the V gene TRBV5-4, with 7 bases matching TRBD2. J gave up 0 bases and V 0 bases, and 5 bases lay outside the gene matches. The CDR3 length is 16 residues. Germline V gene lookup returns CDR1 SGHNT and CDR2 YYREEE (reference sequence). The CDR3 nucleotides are TGTGCCAGCAGCTTGGGCGGGGGATTGTACCAAGAGACCCAGTACTTC. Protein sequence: CASSLGGGLYQETQYF.

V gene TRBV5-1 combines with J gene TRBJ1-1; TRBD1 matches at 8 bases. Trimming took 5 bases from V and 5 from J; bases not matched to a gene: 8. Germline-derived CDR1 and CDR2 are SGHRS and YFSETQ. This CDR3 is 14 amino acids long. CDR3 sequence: CASREQGEVTEAFF. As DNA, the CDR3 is TGCGCCAGCAGGGAACAGGGGGAAGTGACTGAAGCTTTCTTT. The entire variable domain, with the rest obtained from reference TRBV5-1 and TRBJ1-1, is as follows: KAGVTQTPRYLIKTRGQQVTLSCSPISGHRSVSWYQQTPGQGLQFLFEYFSETQRNKGNFPGRFSGRQFSNSRSEMNVSTLELGDSALYLCASREQGEVTEAFFGQGTRLTVV.

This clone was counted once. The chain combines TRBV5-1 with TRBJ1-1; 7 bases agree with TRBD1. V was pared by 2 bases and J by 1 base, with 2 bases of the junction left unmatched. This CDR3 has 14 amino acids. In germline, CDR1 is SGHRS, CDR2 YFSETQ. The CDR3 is CASSLGGQNTEAFF. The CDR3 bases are TGCGCCAGCAGCTTAGGGGGCCAGAACACTGAAGCTTTCTTT.

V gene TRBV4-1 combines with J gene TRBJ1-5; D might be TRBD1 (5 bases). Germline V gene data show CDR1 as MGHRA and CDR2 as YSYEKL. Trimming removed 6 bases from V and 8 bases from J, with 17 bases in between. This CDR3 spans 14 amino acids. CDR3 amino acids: CASSPGGLVEPQHF. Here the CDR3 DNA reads TGCGCCAGCAGTCCCGGGGGACTAGTTGAGCCCCAGCATTTT.

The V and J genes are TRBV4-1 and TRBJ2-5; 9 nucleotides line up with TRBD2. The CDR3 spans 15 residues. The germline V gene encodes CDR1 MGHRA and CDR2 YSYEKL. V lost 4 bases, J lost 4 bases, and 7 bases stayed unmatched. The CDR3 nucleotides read TGCGCCAGCAGCCGGGGTCTTAGCGGGGGAGAGACCCAGTACTTC. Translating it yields CASSRGLSGGETQYF.

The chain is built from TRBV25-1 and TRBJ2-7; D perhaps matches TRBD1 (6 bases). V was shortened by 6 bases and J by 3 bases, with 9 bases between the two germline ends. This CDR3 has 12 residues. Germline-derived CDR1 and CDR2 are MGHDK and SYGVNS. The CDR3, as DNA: TGTGCCAGCAGAAAGGACAGCTACGAGCAGTACTTC. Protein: CASRKDSYEQYF.

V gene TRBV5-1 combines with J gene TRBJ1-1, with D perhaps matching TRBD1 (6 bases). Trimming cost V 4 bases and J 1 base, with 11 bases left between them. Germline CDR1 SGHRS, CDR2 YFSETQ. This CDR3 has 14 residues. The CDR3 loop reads CASSPPTGNTEAFF. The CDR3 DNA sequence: TGCGCCAGCAGCCCCCCGACAGGGAACACTGAAGCTTTCTTT.

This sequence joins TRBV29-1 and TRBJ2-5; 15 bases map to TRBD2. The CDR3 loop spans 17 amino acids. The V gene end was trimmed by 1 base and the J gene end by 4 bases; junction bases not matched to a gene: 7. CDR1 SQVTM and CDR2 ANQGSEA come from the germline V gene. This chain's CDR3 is CSVEGMGLAGGRETQYF. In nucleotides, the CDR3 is TGCAGCGTTGAAGGGATGGGACTAGCGGGGGGTAGAGAGACCCAGTACTTC.

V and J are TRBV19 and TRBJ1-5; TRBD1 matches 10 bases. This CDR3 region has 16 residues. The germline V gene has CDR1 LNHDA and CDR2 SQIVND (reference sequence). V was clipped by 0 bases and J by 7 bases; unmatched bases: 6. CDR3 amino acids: CASSIDPGQGRQPQHF. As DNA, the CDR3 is TGTGCCAGTAGTATAGATCCGGGACAGGGGCGGCAGCCCCAGCATTTT.

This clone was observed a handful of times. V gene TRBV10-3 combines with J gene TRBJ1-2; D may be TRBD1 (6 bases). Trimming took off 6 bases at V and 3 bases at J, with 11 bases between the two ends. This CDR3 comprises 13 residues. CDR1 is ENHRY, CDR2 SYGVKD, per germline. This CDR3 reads CAIRPGVDYGYTF. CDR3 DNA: TGTGCCATCAGACCAGGGGTTGACTATGGCTACACCTTC.

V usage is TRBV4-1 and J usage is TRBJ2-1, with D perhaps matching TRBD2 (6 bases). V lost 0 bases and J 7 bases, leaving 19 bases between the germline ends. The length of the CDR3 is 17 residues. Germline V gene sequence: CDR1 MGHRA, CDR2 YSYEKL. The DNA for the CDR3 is TGCGCCAGCAGCCAAGATTACCCCGGGGCAGGGAGGAATGAGCAGTTCTTC. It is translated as CASSQDYPGAGRNEQFF.

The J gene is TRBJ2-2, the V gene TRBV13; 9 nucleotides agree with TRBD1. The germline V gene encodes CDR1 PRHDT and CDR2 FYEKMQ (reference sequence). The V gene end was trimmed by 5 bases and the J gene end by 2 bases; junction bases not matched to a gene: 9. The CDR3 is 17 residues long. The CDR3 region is CASSDIRDRDNTGELFF. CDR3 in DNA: TGTGCCAGCAGCGACATCCGGGACAGGGATAACACCGGGGAGCTGTTTTTT.

The CDR3 loop is CASSIGSGGAADTQYF. CDR3 in DNA: TGTGCCAGTAGTATAGGTAGCGGGGGGGCGGCAGATACGCAGTATTTT. The V call is TRBV19, the J call TRBJ2-3; TRBD2 matches at 11 bases. The V gene end was trimmed by 1 base and the J gene end by 4 bases; junction bases not matched to a gene: 4. The CDR3 is 16 amino acids. Per the germline V gene, CDR1 is LNHDA and CDR2 is SQIVND (reference sequence). The variable domain in full, with the rest retrieved from reference TRBV19 and TRBJ2-3, is DGGITQSPKYLFRKEGQNVTLSCEQNLNHDAMYWYRQDPGQGLRLIYYSQIVNDFQKGDIAEGYSVSREKKESFPLTVTSAQKNPTAFYLCASSIGSGGAADTQYFGPGTRLTVL.

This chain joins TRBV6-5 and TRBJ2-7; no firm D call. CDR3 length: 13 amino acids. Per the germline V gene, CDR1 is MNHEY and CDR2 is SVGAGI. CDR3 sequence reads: CVTSPGKKVEQYF. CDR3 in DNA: TGTGTCACCAGCCCGGGTAAGAAGGTCGAGCAGTACTTC.